This T cell receptor beta chain is from a study of vaccination effects on CD4 cells after COVID-19. To note about this clone: The target antigen is unknown.

Expansion with viral peptide pools was applied to antigen-specific CD4+ T cells by the ViraFEST assay prior to sequencing. Between days 9 and 10 of culture, CD4+ T cells were separated out. None of these healthy vaccinees had been infected with SARS-CoV-2 before vaccination. About 2.2 million PBMC per well were cultured with 10 IU/ml IL-2 and roughly 10 ug/ml peptides. After removal of 4 bases from V and 6 bases from J, the junction contained 12 bases not matched to a gene. CDR1 is SGHRS and CDR2 is YFSETQ in the germline V gene. This CDR3 spans 16 amino acids. Assay used: immunoSEQ multiplex PCR; TCRdb lists only in-frame clones, some missing. Among some 65,000 clones listed, approximately 76% were seen once.

The V call is TRBV5-1, the J call TRBJ1-5; TRBD1 matches at 8 bases. The origin of this receptor is a human donor who received a COVID-19 vaccine. The source was CD4+ T cells from PBMCs cultured with HCoV-NL63 spike peptides, collected before COVID-19 vaccination. Written as DNA, the CDR3 is TGCGCCAGCAGCCCGAGCCCAGGGGGCCTGGGTCAGCCCCAGCATTTT. Its protein product is CASSPSPGGLGQPQHF.